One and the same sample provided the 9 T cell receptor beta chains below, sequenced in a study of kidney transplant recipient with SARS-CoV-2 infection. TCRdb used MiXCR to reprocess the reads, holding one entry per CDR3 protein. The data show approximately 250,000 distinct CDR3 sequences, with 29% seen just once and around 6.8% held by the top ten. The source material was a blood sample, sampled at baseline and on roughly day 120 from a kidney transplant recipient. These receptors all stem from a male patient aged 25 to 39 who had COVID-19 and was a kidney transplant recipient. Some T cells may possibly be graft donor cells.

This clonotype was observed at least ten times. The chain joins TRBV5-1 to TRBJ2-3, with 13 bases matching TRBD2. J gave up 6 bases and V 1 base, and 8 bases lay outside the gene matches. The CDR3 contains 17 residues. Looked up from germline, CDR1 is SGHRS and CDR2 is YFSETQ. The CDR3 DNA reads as TGCGCCAGCAGCTTGCCCTCACTAGCGGGAGGGCCTGATACGCAGTATTTT. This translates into CASSLPSLAGGPDTQYF. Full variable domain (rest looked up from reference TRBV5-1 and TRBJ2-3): KAGVTQTPRYLIKTRGQQVTLSCSPISGHRSVSWYQQTPGQGLQFLFEYFSETQRNKGNFPGRFSGRQFSNSRSEMNVSTLELGDSALYLCASSLPSLAGGPDTQYFGPGTRLTVL.

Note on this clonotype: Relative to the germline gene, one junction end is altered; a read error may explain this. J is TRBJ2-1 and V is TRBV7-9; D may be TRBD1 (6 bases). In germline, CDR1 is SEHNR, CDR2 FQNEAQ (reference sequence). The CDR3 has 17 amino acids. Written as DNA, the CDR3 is TGTGCCAACAGCTTAGATTCGACAGGTAGCTCCTACAATGAGCAGTTCTTC. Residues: CANSLDSTGSSYNEQFF.

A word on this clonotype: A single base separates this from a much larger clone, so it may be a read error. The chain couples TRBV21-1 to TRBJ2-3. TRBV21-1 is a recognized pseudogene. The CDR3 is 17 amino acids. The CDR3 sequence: CAGRRLVATVMQDTQYF. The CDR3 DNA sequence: TGTGCCGGCAGAAGGCTTGTAGCTACAGTCATGCAAGATACGCAGTATTTT.

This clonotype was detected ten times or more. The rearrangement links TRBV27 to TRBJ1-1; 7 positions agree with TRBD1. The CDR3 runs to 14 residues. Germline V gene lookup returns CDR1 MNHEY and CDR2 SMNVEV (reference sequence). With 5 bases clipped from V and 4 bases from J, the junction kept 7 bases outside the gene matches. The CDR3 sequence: CASSHSGTATEAFF. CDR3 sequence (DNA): TGTGCCAGCAGTCACTCCGGGACAGCCACTGAAGCTTTCTTT.

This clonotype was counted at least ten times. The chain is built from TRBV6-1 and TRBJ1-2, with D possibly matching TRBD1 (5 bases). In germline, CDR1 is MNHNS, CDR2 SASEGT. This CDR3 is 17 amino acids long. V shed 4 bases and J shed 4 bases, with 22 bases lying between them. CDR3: CASSVSGECRKTYGYTF. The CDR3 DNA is TGTGCCAGCAGTGTATCGGGGGAATGTAGAAAGACCTATGGCTACACCTTC.

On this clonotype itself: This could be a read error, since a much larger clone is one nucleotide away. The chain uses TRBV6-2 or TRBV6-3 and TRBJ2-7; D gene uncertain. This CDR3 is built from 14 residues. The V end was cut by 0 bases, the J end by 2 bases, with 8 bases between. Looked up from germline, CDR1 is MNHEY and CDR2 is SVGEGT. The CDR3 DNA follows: TGTGCCAGCAGTTACTCAGGGTACCCCTACGAGCAGTACTTC. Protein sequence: CASSYSGYPYEQYF.

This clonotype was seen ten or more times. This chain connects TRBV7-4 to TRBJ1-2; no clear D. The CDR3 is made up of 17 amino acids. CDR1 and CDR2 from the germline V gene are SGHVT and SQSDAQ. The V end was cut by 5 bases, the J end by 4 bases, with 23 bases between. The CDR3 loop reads CASSATGSARKTYGYTF. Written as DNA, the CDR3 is TGTGCCAGCAGCGCAACGGGTTCAGCTCGAAAGACCTATGGCTACACCTTC.

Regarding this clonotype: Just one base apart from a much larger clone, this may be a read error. In DNA, the CDR3 is TGTGCCAGTTCAGGGGCGGGCTCCTACGAGCAGTACTTC. This translates into CASSGAGSYEQYF. The chain combines TRBV19 with TRBJ2-7, with D tentatively TRBD1 (6 bases). Germline-derived CDR1 and CDR2 are LNHDA and SQIVND (reference sequence). Trimming left V 8 bases short and J 0 bases short, with 11 bases between. The CDR3 loop spans 13 amino acids.

The CDR3 sequence: CASSSTGLVANEQFF. The CDR3 DNA sequence: TGCGCCAGCAGCTCGACTGGACTAGTGGCTAATGAGCAGTTCTTC. The chain joins TRBV5-1 to TRBJ2-1; 7 bases are a match to TRBD2. Germline V lookup: CDR1 SGHRS, CDR2 YFSETQ. The CDR3 covers 15 residues. V shed 3 bases and J 7 bases; nucleotides not matched to a gene: 10.